The clone carrying this TCR beta chain was recorded many times. Using RNA transcripts, the TCR beta CDR3 regions were amplified. HTBI primers were used in a first-round RT-PCR, which preceded a second-round multiplex PCR. From the multiplex PCR reads, TCRdb called clonotypes with MiXCR, one entry per CDR3 protein. The table has hundreds of thousands of distinct CDR3 sequences, approximately 15% seen once; the top ten hold about 7.3%. These data originate in a study of Graves' ophthalmopathy and Graves' hyperthyroidism. V shed 6 bases, J shed 4 bases, and the junction held 9 bases outside the gene matches. The CDR3 consists of 15 residues.

The receptor comes from a woman under 30 with stable Graves' hyperthyroidism. The rearrangement uses TRBV12-3 or TRBV12-4 and TRBJ1-1, with 9 bases matching TRBD1. Specimen: peripheral blood. The CDR3 region is CASRGGQGRATEAFF. The CDR3 nucleotides read TGTGCCAGCAGGGGAGGACAGGGGAGGGCCACTGAAGCTTTCTTT.